This TCR beta chain was recovered during a study of cytomegalovirus exposure and HLA in healthy donors. This clone was detected a few times. Its cognate antigen is unknown. General observations from the study: One cluster of highly shared sequence variants probably arose as a sequencing artifact. Most TCR beta V segments were productive about 87% or about 30% of the time in an earlier analysis.

Primers: 60 Vbeta forward and 13 Jbeta reverse. Sequencing used immunoSEQ multiplex PCR; TCRdb keeps in-frame clones, though not all of them. The top ten clones hold 4% to 5.5% of a sample with over 85,000 clones, around 57% of them seen once. CDR1 is MNHEY and CDR2 is SMNVEV in the germline V gene (reference sequence). The CDR3 runs 14 residues. With 5 bases clipped from V and 0 bases from J, the junction kept 4 bases outside the gene matches. This receptor was taken from a human donor in good health. The J gene is TRBJ2-7, the V gene TRBV27, with TRBD2 matching over 7 bases. The source material was PBMCs. The CDR3 DNA sequence: TGTGCCAGCAGTCGGGGGGTTGGCTCCTACGAGCAGTACTTC. Protein: CASSRGVGSYEQYF.